This section outlines one T cell receptor beta chain sequence together with its context. Its antigen is not known. The germline V and J ends were trimmed by 0 bases and 2 bases, with 12 bases remaining between them. Germline CDR1 and CDR2: DFQATT and SNEGSKA (reference sequence). The CDR3 spans 15 residues. This specimen comes from a study of early T cells in non-severe SARS-CoV-2 infection. Across the study: Chains were not paired, and sequencing was done on bulk RNA from unsorted whole blood. The study's findings and limits: In VDJdb matching, anti-spike CD8 responses were favored while private and CD4 specificities went missing.

Unique molecular identifiers tagged individual cDNA molecules. TCRdb re-analysed the 5' RACE reads in MiXCR, keeping a single row per CDR3 protein. The sample lists 40,000 or so distinct CDR3 sequences; approximately 10% were seen once. This chain links TRBV20-1 with TRBJ2-3, with TRBD2 as a possible D gene (6 bases). The source material was whole blood. This clonotype was obtained from an adult who was a healthcare worker with PCR-confirmed SARS-CoV-2 infection or an uninfected control (not recorded which). CDR3 sequence reads: CSARDFGGSTDTQYF. The CDR3 DNA is TGCAGTGCTAGAGATTTCGGGGGATCCACAGATACGCAGTATTTT.